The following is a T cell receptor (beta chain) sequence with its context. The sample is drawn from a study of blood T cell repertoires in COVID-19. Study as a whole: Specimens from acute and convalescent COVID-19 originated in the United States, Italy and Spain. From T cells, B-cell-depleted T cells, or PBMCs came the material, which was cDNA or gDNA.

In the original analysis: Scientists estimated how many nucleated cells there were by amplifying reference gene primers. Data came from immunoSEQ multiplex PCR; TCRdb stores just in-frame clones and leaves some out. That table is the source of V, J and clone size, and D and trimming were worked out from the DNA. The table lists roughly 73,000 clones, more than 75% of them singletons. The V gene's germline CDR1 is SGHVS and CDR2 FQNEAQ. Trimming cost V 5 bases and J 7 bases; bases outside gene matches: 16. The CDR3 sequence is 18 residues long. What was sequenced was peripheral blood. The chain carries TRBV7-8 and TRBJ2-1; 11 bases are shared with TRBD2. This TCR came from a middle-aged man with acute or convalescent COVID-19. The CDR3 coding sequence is TGTGCCAGCAGCCCGGTAATTATTAGCGGGGGGGCGAGGAATGAGCAGTTCTTC. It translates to CASSPVIISGGARNEQFF.